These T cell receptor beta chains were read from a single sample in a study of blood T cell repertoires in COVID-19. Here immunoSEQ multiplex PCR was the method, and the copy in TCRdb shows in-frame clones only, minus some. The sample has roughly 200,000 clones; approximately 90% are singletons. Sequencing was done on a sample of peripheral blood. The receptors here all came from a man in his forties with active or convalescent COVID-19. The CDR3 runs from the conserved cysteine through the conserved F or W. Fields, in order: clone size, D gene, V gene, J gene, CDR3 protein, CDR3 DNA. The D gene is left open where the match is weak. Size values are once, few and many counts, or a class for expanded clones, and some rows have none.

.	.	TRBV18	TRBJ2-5	CASSPWTLRETQYF	TGTGCCAGCTCACCATGGACTCTAAGGGAGACCCAGTACTTC
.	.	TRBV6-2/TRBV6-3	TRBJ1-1	CASSYLVSMNTEAFF	TGTGCCAGCAGTTACTTAGTTTCAATGAACACTGAAGCTTTCTTT
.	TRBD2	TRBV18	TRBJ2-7	CASSPGLADEQYF	TGTGCCAGCTCCCCTGGACTAGCCGACGAGCAGTACTTC
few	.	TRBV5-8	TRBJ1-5	CASSLRGSNQPQHF	TGTGCCAGCAGCTTGAGAGGGAGCAATCAGCCCCAGCATTTT
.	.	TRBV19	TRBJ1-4	CASRNSLTRLVNEKLFF	TGTGCCAGTAGGAACTCCTTAACTCGGCTAGTAAATGAAAAACTGTTTTTT
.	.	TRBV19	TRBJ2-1	CASSAQDIPHEQFF	TGTGCCAGTAGTGCGCAGGATATACCCCATGAGCAGTTCTTC
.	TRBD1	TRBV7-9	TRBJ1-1	CASSYHRGLGNTEAFF	TGTGCCAGCAGCTACCACAGGGGGCTCGGGAACACTGAAGCTTTCTTT
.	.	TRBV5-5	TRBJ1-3	CASSLSSVSGLSGNTIYF	TGTGCCAGCAGCCTCTCCTCAGTCTCAGGCCTCTCTGGAAACACCATATATTTT
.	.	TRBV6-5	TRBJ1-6	CASSYFGHNSPLHF	TGTGCCAGCAGTTATTTTGGCCATAATTCACCCCTCCACTTT
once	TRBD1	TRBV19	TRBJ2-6	CASSVQGRASGANVLTF	TGTGCCAGTAGCGTACAGGGGCGGGCCTCTGGGGCCAACGTCCTGACTTTC
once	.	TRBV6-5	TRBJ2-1	CASSYEGAGNNEQFF	TGTGCCAGCAGTTACGAGGGGGCGGGGAACAATGAGCAGTTCTTC
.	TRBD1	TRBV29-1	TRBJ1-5	CSVLQGTDQPQHF	TGCAGCGTCCTACAGGGGACGGATCAGCCCCAGCATTTT
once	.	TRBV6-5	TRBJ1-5	CASWGDTAEPQHF	TGTGCCAGCTGGGGGGATACGGCGGAGCCCCAGCATTTT
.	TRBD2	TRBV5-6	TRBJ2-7	CASSLYRKIAGAHDEQYF	TGTGCCAGCAGCTTGTACAGGAAAATAGCGGGGGCCCACGACGAGCAGTACTTC
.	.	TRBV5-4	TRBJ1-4	CASSLDPREGLFF	TGTGCCAGCAGCTTGGACCCCCGGGAAGGGCTGTTTTTT
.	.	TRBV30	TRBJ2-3	CAWSVGLRTAIEDTQYF	TGTGCCTGGAGTGTAGGGCTAAGGACAGCGATCGAAGATACGCAGTATTTT
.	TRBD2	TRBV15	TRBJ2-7	CATSRDNSGLELLYF	TGTGCCACCAGCAGAGATAACAGTGGACTAGAGCTTTTGTACTTC
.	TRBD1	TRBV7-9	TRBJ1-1	CASSQRFGQGDTEAFF	TGTGCCAGCAGCCAGCGATTCGGACAGGGCGACACTGAAGCTTTCTTT
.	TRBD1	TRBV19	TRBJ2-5	CASSISTGGETQYF	TGTGCCAGTAGTATATCGACAGGGGGAGAGACCCAGTACTTC
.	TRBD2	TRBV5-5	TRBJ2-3	CASSSRIAGTGTDTQYF	TGTGCCAGCAGCTCCCGGATAGCGGGGACTGGCACAGATACGCAGTATTTT
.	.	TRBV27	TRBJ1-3	CASSENGVSGNTIYF	TGTGCCAGCAGTGAGAACGGTGTCTCTGGAAACACCATATATTTT
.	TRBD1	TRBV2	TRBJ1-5	CASSPGTGGLNSNQPQHF	TGTGCCAGCAGCCCCGGGACAGGGGGCCTGAATAGCAATCAGCCCCAGCATTTT
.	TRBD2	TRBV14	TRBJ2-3	CASSQRLAGRGTDTQYF	TGTGCCAGCAGCCAACGGCTAGCGGGCCGAGGCACAGATACGCAGTATTTT
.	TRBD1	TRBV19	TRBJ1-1	CASRTGGTEAFF	TGTGCCAGCCGGACAGGGGGCACTGAAGCTTTCTTT
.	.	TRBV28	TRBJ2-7	CASSLSAGLSEQYF	TGTGCCAGCAGTTTATCGGCAGGGCTCTCCGAGCAGTACTTC
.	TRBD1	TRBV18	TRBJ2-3	CASSAPGQGKGTQYF	TGTGCCAGCTCAGCCCCGGGACAGGGTAAGGGTACGCAGTATTTT
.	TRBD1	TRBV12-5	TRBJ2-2	CASGQGTDTGELFF	TGTGCTAGTGGCCAAGGGACAGATACCGGGGAGCTGTTTTTT
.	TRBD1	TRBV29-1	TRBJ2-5	CSVAQGAETQYF	TGCAGCGTTGCGCAGGGGGCAGAGACCCAGTACTTC
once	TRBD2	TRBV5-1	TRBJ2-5	CASRMTSAQETQYF	TGCGCCAGCCGCATGACTAGCGCCCAAGAGACCCAGTACTTC
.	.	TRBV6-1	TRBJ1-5	CASSEAGNQPQHF	TGTGCCAGCAGTGAGGCAGGCAATCAGCCCCAGCATTTT
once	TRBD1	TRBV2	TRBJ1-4	CASTIRTGSNEKLFF	TGTGCCAGCACGATTAGGACAGGGTCCAATGAAAAACTGTTTTTT
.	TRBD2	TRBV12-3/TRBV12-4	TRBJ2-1	CASSLQAGGPQFF	TGTGCCAGCAGTCTCCAAGCGGGAGGGCCACAGTTCTTC
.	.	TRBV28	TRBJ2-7	CASSLEDGSSGLYEQYF	TGTGCCAGCAGTTTAGAGGACGGGTCTTCAGGACTCTACGAGCAGTACTTC
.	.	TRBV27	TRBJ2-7	CASSLSSGIESEQYF	TGTGCCAGCAGTTTATCATCAGGGATAGAGTCCGAGCAGTACTTC
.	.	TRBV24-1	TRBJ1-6	CATSDLSRGYNSPLHF	TGTGCCACCAGTGATTTGTCCAGGGGCTATAATTCACCCCTCCACTTT
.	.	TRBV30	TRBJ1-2	CAWSMRRTNYGYTF	TGTGCCTGGAGTATGAGGCGAACTAACTATGGCTACACCTTC